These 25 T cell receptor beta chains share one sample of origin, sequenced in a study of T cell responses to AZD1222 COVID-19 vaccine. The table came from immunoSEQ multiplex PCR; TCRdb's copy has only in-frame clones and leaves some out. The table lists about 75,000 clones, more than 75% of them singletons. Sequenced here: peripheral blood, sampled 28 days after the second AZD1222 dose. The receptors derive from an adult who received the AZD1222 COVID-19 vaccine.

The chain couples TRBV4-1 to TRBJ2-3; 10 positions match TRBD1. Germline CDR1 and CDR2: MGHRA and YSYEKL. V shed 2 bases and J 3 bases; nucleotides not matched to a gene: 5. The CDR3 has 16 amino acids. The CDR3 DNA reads TGCGCCAGCAGCCAAACCCCGGGACAGGGGACAGATACGCAGTATTTT. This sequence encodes CASSQTPGQGTDTQYF.

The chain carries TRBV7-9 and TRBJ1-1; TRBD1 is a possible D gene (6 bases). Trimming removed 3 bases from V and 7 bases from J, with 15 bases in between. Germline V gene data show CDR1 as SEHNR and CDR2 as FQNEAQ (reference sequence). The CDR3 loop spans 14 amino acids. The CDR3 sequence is CASSFSYRVDEAFF. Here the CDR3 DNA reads TGTGCCAGCAGCTTCTCGTACAGGGTCGATGAAGCTTTCTTT.

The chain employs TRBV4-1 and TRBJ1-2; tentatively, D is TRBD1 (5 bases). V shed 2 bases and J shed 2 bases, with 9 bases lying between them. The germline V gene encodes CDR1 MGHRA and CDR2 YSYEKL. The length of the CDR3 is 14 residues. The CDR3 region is CASSQPRENYGYTF. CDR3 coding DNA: TGCGCCAGCAGCCAACCCAGGGAGAACTATGGCTACACCTTC.

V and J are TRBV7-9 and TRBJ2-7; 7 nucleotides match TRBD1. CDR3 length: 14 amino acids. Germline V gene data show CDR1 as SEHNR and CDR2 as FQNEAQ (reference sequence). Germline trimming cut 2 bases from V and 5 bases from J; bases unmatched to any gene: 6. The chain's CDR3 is CASSLLGGGDEQYF. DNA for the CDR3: TGTGCCAGCAGCTTATTAGGGGGCGGCGACGAGCAGTACTTC.

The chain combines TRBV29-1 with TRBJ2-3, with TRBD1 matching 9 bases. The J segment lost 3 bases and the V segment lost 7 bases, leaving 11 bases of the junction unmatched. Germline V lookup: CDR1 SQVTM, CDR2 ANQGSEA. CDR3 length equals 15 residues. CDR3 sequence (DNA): TGCAGCGGAAGCGGAACAGGGGGCGCAACAGATACGCAGTATTTT. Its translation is CSGSGTGGATDTQYF.

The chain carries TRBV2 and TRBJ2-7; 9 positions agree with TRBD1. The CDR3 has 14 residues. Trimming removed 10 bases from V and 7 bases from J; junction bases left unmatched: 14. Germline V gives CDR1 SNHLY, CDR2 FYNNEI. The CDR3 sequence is CATQRRDRAQEQYF. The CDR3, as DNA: TGTGCCACTCAAAGACGGGACAGGGCCCAGGAGCAGTACTTC.

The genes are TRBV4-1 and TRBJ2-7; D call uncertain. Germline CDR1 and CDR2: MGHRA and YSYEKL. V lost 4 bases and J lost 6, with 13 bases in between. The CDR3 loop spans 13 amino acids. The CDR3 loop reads CASSPTPYREQYF. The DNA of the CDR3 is TGCGCCAGCAGCCCGACTCCTTACCGCGAGCAGTACTTC.

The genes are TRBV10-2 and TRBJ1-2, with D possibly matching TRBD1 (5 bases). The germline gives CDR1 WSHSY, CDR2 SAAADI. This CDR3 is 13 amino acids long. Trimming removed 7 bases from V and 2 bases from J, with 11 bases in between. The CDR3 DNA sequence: TGCGCCAGCATGGCAGGGTTGAACTATGGCTACACCTTC. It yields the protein CASMAGLNYGYTF.

The CDR3 nucleotides read TGTGCCAGCAGTTTAAGTCACCTTCGACAGCCCCAGCATTTT. Translation gives CASSLSHLRQPQHF. This rearrangement joins TRBV28 to TRBJ1-5; D not resolved. With 2 bases removed from V and 7 bases from J, the gap between germline ends came to 12 bases. CDR3 length equals 14 residues. Per the germline V gene, CDR1 is MDHEN and CDR2 is SYDVKM. Full variable domain (missing parts from reference TRBV28 and TRBJ1-5): DVKVTQSSRYLVKRTGEKVFLECVQDMDHENMFWYRQDPGLGLRLIYFSYDVKMKEKGDIPEGYSVSREKKERFSLILESASTNQTSMYLCASSLSHLRQPQHFGDGTRLSIL.

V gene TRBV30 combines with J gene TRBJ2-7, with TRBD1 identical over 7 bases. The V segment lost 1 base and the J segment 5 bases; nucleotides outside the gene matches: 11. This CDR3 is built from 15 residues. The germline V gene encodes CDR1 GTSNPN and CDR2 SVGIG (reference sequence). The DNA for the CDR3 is TGTGCCTGGAGTGGGGGGTTGACAGGGTCAGACGAGCAGTACTTC. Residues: CAWSGGLTGSDEQYF.

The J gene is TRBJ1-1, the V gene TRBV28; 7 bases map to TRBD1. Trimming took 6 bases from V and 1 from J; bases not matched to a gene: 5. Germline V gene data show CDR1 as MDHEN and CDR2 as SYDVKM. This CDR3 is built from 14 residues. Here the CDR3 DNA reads TGTGCCAGCAGAGCCGGACAGGAGAACACTGAAGCTTTCTTT. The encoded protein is CASRAGQENTEAFF.

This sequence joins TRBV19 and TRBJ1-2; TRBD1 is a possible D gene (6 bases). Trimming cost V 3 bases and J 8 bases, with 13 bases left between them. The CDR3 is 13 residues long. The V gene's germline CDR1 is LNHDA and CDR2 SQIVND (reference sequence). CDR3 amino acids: CASSISTGQGYTF. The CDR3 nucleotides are TGTGCCAGTAGTATCTCGACAGGACAGGGCTACACCTTC.

CDR3 protein: CASSPTGQGGHEQYF. CDR3 in DNA: TGTGCCAGCAGTCCTACGGGACAGGGTGGGCACGAGCAGTACTTC. The genes are TRBV27 and TRBJ2-7; 9 bases align to TRBD1. V was pared by 5 bases and J by 5 bases, with 10 bases of the junction left unmatched. This CDR3 contains 15 residues. CDR1 and CDR2 from the germline V gene are MNHEY and SMNVEV (reference sequence).

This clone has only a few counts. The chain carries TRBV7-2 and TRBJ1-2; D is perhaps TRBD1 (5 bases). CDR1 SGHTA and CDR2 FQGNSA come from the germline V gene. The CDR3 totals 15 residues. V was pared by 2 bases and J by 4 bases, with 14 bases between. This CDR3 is CASSLTPGTPYGYTF. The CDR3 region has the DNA TGTGCCAGCAGCTTAACACCAGGGACCCCCTATGGCTACACCTTC.

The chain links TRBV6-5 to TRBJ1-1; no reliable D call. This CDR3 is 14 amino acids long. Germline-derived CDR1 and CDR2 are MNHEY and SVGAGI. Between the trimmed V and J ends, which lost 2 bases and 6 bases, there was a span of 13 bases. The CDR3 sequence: CASSYTPSGSEAFF. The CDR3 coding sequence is TGTGCCAGCAGTTACACGCCTAGTGGGTCTGAAGCTTTCTTT.

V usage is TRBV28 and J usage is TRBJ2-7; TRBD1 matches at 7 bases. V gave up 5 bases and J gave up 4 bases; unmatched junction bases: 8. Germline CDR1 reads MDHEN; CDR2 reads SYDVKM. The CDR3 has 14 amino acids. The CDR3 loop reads CASSPPSRGYEQYF. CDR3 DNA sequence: TGTGCCAGCAGTCCCCCTTCCAGGGGGTACGAGCAGTACTTC.

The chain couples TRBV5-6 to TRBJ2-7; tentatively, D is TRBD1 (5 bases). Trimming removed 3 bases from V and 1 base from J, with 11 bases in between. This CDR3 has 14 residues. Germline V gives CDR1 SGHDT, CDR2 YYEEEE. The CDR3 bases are TGTGCCAGCAGCTACCGCAGGGTTTCCTACGAGCAGTACTTC. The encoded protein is CASSYRRVSYEQYF.

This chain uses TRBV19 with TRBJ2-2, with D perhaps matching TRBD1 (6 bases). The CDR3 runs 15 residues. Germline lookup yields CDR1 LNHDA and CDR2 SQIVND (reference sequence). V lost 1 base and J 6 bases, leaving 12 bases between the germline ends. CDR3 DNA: TGTGCCAGTAGTATAGCTACAGGGATCCCCGGGGAGCTGTTTTTT. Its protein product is CASSIATGIPGELFF.

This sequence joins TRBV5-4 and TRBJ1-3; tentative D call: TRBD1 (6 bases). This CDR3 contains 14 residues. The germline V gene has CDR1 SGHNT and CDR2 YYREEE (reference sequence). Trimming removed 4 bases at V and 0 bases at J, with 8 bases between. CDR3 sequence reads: CASSDRSSGNTIYF. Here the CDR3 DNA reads TGTGCCAGCAGCGACAGGTCCTCTGGAAACACCATATATTTT.

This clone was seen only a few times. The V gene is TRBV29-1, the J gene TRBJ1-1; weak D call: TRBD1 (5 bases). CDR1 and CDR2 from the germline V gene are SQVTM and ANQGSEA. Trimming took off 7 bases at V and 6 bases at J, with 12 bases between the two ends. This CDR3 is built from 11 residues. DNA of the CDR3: TGCAGCGGGGACTTCGGAGCTGAAGCTTTCTTT. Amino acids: CSGDFGAEAFF.

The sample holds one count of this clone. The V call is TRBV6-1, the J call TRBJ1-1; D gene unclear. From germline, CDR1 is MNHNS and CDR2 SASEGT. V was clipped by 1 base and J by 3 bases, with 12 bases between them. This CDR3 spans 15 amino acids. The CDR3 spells CASSEDWQLDTEAFF. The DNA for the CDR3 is TGTGCCAGCAGTGAAGACTGGCAGCTGGACACTGAAGCTTTCTTT.

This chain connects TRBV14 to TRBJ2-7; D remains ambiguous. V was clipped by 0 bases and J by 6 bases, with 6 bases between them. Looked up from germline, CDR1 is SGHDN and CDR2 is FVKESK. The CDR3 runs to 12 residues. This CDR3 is CASSQDVGEQYF. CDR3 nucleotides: TGTGCCAGCAGCCAAGATGTGGGCGAGCAGTACTTC.

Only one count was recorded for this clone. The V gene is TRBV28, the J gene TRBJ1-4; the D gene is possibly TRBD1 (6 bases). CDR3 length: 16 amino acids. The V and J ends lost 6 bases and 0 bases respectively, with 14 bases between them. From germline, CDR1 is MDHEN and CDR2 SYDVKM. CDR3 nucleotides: TGTGCCAGCAGCCAGCGAACAGGGCCAACTAATGAAAAACTGTTTTTT. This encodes CASSQRTGPTNEKLFF.

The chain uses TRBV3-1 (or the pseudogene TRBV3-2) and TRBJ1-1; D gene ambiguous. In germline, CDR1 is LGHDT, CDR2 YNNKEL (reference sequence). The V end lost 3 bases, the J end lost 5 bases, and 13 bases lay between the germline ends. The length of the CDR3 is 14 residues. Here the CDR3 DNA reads TGTGCCAGCAGCCAGTTGATTGCCGGGACTGAAGCTTTCTTT. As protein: CASSQLIAGTEAFF.

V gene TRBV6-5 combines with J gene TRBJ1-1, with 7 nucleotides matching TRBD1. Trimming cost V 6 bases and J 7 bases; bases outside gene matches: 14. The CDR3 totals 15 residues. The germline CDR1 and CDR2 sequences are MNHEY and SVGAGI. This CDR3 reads CASRLLEGASGEAFF. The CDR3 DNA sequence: TGTGCCAGCAGACTATTAGAGGGGGCGAGTGGTGAAGCTTTCTTT.